This T cell receptor (beta chain) was sequenced during a study of blood T cell repertoires in COVID-19. Study as a whole: COVID-19 samples, acute and convalescent, were from the United States, Italy and Spain. Nucleic acid was either cDNA or gDNA, and it came from T cells, B-cell-depleted T cells, or PBMCs.

The CDR3 is 13 residues long. With 7 bases removed from V and 8 bases from J, the gap between germline ends came to 15 bases. Germline values: CDR1 ENHRY, CDR2 SYGVKD. TCRdb keeps only in-frame clones here, not all; method: immunoSEQ multiplex PCR. This sample has a few hundred thousand clones, with 84% found just once. This TCR came from a woman between 40 and 55 years old who had recovered from COVID-19. Sequencing was carried out using peripheral blood. This chain connects TRBV10-3 to TRBJ1-3; D is possibly TRBD1 (6 bases). The CDR3 reads CAINGGVEDTIYF. Written as DNA, the CDR3 is TGTGCCATCAATGGGGGCGTTGAAGACACCATATATTTT.